The source of this T cell receptor beta chain is a study of T cell responses to AZD1222 COVID-19 vaccine (dated by TCRdb to the early 2020s). Some background on the complete study: AZD1222 recipients whose second dose came at about 4 weeks and those whose second dose came at about 12 weeks were combined into one group, since spike-specific TCR depth and breadth did not differ between the two schedules. A total of 233 trial participants underwent TCR sequencing, of whom 207 received two doses of AZD1222 and around 26 received two doses of the MenACWY control vaccine. Trial participants were enrolled into age subgroups of 18-55, 56-69 and 70-plus years, which contained 148, 28 and 57 TCR-sequenced participants, respectively. The paper's findings and limits, for the study overall: Because no day 14 peak-response samples were available, repertoires were characterized only after the peak T cell response. After two AZD1222 doses, both the breadth and the depth of spike-specific TCRs were significantly higher than at day 0 and than in MenACWY recipients. Conclusions about previously exposed vaccinees are limited because only six or seven AZD1222 recipients were SARS-CoV-2 seropositive at baseline. Vaccine-associated CD4 TCRs spanned the whole spike protein, with dominant responses in regions 160-218 and 743-854. The 56-69-year group was small, and its depth increase did not reach significance, likely because of low power. Most participants were white British and females outnumbered males, and the authors suggested that clonal diversity may have been underestimated. Reportedly, almost half of the unique spike-specific TCRs recognized epitopes lying outside the regions that are mutated in the B.1.351 and B.1.1.7 variants.

In light of the paper, this sample's time point label describes: baseline before first vaccination. Samples from vaccinated people were obtained from the UK trials COV001 and COV002, which included a single-blind randomized controlled phase 2/3 trial of AZD1222 (ChAdOx1 nCoV-19) in healthy adults. Trial participant PBMC samples were collected at day 0 and day 28 after the second dose for TCRbeta chain sequencing. The CDR3 goes from the cysteine to the phenylalanine over 15 residues. Of the read, only the CDR3 DNA is kept; its 45 bases are in frame from base 1. Trimming leaves V shorter by 6 bases and J shorter by 3 bases, with the junction holding 3 bases beyond the gene matches. Reading the germline V gene (reference sequence) gives CDR1 MNHNY and CDR2 SVGAGI. The CDR3 regions of human TCRbeta chains were subjected to immunosequencing. As for how the authors treated the data: TCRs in the repertoires were compared against a reference library of SARS-CoV-2-specific TCRs that had been generated with the MIRA antigen-specificity platform. Breadth was defined as the fraction of unique TCRs that were SARS-CoV-2-associated, and depth was defined as the fraction of total T cells that were SARS-CoV-2-associated. Using the MIRA data, every spike-specific TCR was mapped to the spike region that the TCR reacted to and assigned to either a CD4 or a CD8 class. Log10-transformed breadth and depth values were compared by one-way ANOVA with Sidak's multiple comparisons tests. TCRdb holds this immuneACCESS table with in-frame rearrangements only. Some clones are missing; in checked studies, unresolved V genes explain under half, and the rest has no known cause. V, J and clone size were drawn from that table, and D and trimming were deduced from the DNA. Across this sample there are some 64,000 clones, with more than 85% seen only once. The top ten hold 15% to 20% of the sample.

Of note for this clone: Its antigen is not yet known. It has no much larger one-base neighbor in the sample; base qualities were not kept.

The clonotype originates from an adult in good health. The sample consisted of peripheral blood, taken on day 0 of AZD1222 vaccination. The sequence joins TRBV6-6 to TRBJ1-6, with 9 bases aligning to TRBD1. At the DNA level, the sequence is TGTGCCAGCAGGGGACAGGGCGGCTATAATTCACCCCTCCACTTT. Translated, this gives CASRGQGGYNSPLHF.